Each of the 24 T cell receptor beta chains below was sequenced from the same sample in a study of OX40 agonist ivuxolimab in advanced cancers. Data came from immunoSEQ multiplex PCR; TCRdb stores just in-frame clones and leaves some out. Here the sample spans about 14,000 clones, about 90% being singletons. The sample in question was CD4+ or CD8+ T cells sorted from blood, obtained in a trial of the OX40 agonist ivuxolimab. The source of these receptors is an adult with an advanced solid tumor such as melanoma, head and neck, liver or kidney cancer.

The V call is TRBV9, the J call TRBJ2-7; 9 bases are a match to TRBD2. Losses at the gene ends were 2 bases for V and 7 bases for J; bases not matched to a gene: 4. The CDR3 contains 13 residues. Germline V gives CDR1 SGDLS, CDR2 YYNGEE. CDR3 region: CASSVSGSGEQYF. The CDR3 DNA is TGTGCCAGCAGCGTTAGCGGGAGCGGGGAGCAGTACTTC.

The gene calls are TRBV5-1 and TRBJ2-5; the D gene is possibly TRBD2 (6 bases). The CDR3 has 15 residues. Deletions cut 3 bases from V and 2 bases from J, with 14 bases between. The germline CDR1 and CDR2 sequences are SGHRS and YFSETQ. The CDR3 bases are TGCGCCAGCAGCTGGGTTCCCGGGAGACAAGAGACCCAGTACTTC. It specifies CASSWVPGRQETQYF.

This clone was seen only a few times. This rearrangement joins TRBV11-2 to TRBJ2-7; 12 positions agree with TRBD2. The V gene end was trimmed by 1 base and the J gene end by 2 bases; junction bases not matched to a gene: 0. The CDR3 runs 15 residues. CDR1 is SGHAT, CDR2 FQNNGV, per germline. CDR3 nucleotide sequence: TGTGCCAGCAGCTTAGGGACTAGCGGGACCTACGAGCAGTACTTC. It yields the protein CASSLGTSGTYEQYF. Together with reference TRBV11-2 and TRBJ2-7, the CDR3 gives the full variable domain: EAGVAQSPRYKIIEKRQSVAFWCNPISGHATLYWYQQILGQGPKLLIQFQNNGVVDDSQLPKDRFSAERLKGVDSTLKIQPAKLEDSAVYLCASSLGTSGTYEQYFGPGTRLTVT.

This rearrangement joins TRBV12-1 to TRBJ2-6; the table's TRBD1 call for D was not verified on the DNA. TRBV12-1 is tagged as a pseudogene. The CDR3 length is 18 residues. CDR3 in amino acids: CASSNGSVRTKSGQRPDF. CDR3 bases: TGTGCCAGCAGCAATGGTAGTGTTAGGACAAAGTCGGGCCAACGTCCTGACTTC.

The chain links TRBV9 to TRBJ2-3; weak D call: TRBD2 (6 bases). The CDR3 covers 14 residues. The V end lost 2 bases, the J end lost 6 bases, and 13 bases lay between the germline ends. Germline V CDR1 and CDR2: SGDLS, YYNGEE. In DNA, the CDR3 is TGTGCCAGCAGCGTGGAGGGGAGAGGGGATACGCAGTATTTT. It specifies CASSVEGRGDTQYF. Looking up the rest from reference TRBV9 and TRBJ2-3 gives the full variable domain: DSGVTQTPKHLITATGQRVTLRCSPRSGDLSVYWYQQSLDQGLQFLIQYYNGEERAKGNILERFSAQQFPDLHSELNLSSLELGDSALYFCASSVEGRGDTQYFGPGTRLTVL.

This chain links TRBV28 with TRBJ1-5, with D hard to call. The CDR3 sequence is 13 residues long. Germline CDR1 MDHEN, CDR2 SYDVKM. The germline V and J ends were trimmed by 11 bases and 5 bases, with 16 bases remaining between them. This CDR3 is CAPAPGLDQPQHF. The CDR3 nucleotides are TGTGCCCCCGCCCCGGGCCTCGATCAGCCCCAGCATTTT.

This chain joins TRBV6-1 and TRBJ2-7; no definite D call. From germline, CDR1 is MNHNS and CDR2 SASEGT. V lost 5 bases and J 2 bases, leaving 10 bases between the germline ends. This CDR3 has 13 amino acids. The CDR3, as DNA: TGTGCCAGCAGTCTTGTTGGGGCCTACGAGCAGTACTTC. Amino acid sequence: CASSLVGAYEQYF.

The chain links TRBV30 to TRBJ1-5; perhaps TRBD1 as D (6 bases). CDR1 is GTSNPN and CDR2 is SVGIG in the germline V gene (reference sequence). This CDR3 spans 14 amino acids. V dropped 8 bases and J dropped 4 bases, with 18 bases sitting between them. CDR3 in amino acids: CAGGRKGNNQPQHF. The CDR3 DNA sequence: TGTGCCGGGGGCCGTAAGGGGAATAATCAGCCCCAGCATTTT.

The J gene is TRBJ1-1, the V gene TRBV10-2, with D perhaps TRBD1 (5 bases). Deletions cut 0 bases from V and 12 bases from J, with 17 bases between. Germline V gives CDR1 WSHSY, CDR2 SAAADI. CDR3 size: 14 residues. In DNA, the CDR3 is TGCGCCAGCAGTGAGTCCCGGGACCTCGCAACCCCTTTCTTT. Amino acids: CASSESRDLATPFF.

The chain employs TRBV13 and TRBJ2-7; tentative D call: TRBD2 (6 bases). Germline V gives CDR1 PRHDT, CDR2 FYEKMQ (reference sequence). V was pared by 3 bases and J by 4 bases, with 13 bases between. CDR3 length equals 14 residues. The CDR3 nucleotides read TGTGCCAGCAGCTTTAGCGGCAGCTCGTACGAGCAGTACTTC. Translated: CASSFSGSSYEQYF.

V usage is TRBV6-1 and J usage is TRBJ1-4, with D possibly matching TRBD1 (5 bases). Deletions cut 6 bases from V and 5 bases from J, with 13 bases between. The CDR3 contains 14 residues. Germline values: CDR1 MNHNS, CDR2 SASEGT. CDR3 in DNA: TGTGCCAGCAGAGACGGGGCAGGCAATGAAAAACTGTTTTTT. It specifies CASRDGAGNEKLFF.

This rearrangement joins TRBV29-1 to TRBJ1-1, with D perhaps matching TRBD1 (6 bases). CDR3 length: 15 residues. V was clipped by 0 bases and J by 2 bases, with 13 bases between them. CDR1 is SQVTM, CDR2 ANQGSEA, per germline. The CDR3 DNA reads TGCAGCGTTGAAGAGAATCAGGGGAGAAACACTGAAGCTTTCTTT. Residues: CSVEENQGRNTEAFF.

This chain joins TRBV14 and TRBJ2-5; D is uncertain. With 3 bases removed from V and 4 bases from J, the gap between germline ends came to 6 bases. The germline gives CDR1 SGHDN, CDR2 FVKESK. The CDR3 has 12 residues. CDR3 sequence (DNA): TGTGCCAGCAGCCACTTCCTAGAGACCCAGTACTTC. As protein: CASSHFLETQYF.

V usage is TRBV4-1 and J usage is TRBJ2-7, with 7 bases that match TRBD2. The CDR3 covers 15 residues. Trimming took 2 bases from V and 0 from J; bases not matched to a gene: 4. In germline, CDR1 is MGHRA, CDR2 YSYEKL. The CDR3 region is CASSQRASGSYEQYF. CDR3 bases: TGCGCCAGCAGCCAAAGGGCTAGCGGCTCCTACGAGCAGTACTTC.

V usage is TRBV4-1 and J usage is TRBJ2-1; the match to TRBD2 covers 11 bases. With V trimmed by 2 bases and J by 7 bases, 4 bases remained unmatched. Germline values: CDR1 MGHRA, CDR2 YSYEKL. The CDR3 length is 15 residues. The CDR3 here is CASSQILAGDNEQFF. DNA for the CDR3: TGCGCCAGCAGCCAAATACTAGCGGGAGATAATGAGCAGTTCTTC.

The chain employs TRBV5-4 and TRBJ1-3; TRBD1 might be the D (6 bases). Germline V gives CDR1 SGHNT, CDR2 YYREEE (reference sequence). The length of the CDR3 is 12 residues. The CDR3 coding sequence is TGTACGACAGGCGGCGATGGAAACACCATATATTTT. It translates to CTTGGDGNTIYF.

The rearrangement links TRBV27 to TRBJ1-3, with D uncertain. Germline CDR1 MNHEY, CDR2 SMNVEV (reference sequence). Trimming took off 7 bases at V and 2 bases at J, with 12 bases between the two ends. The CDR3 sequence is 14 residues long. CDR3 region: CASTPRRAGNTIYF. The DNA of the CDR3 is TGTGCCAGCACCCCCCGTCGGGCTGGAAACACCATATATTTT.

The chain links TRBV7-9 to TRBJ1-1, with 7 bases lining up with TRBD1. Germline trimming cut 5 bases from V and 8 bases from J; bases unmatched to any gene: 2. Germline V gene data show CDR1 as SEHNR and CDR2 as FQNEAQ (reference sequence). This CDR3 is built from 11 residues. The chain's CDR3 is CASSMDREAFF. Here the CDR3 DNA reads TGTGCCAGCAGCATGGACAGGGAAGCTTTCTTT.

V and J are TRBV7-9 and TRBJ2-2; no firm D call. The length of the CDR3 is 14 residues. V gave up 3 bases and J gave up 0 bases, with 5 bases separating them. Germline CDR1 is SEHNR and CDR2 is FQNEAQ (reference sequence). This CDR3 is CASSFSTNTGELFF. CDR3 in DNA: TGTGCCAGCAGCTTTTCGACGAACACCGGGGAGCTGTTTTTT.

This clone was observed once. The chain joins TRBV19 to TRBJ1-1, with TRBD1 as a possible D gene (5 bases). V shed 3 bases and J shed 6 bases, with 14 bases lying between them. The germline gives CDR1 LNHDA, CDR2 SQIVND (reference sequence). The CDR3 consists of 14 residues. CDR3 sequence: CASSIFPGVPEAFF. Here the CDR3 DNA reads TGTGCCAGTAGTATTTTTCCGGGGGTCCCTGAAGCTTTCTTT.

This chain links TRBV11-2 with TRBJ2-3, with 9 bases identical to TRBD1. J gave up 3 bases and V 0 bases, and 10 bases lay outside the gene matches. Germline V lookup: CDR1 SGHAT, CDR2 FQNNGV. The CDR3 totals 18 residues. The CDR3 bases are TGTGCCAGCAGCTTAGATCGGTCGTGGGACAGGGCGACAGATACGCAGTATTTT. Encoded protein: CASSLDRSWDRATDTQYF.

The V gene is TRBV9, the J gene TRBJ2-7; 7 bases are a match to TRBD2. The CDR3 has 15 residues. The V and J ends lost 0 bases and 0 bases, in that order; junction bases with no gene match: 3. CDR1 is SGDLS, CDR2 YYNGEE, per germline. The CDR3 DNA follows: TGTGCCAGCAGCGTAGCGGGCGGGAGCTCCTACGAGCAGTACTTC. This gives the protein CASSVAGGSSYEQYF.

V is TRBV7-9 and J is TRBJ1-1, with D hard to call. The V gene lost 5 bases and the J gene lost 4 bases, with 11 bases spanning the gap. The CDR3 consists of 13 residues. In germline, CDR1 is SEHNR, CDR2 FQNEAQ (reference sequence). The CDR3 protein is CASSLTTATEAFF. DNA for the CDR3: TGTGCCAGCAGCCTCACAACTGCCACTGAAGCTTTCTTT.

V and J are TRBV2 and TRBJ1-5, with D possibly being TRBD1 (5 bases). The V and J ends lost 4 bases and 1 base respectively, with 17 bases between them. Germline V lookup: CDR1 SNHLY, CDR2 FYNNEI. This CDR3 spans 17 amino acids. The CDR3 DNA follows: TGTGCCAGCAGTGCTGGACAACCGTCTTGGAGCAATCAGCCCCAGCATTTT. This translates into CASSAGQPSWSNQPQHF.